A selection of T cell receptor beta chains follows, all from one sample in a study of T cell responses to AZD1222 COVID-19 vaccine. Assay: immunoSEQ multiplex PCR; the TCRdb copy retains only in-frame clones and omits some. This sample has 250,000 to 300,000 clones, with almost 95% found just once. Sequencing was performed on peripheral blood, taken 28 days after the second AZD1222 dose. The receptors originated from an adult who received the AZD1222 COVID-19 vaccine. CDR3s include the opening cysteine and the closing phenylalanine or tryptophan. D genes are given only for firm matches. Clone size is shown for a subset of rows, as once, few, many or a class of expanded clone.

13,-,-,TRBJ1-1,TRBV6-6,CASKRRENTEAFF,TGTGCCAGCAAGAGGCGGGAGAACACTGAAGCTTTCTTT
13,-,-,TRBJ2-1,TRBV6-5,CASTDGTYNEQFF,TGTGCCAGCACCGACGGGACCTACAATGAGCAGTTCTTC
10,-,once,TRBJ2-7,TRBV21-1,CASGLHEQYF,TGTGCCAGCGGACTCCACGAGCAGTACTTC
15,-,-,TRBJ1-5,TRBV6-2/TRBV6-3,CASSPGTAGDQPQHF,TGTGCCAGCAGCCCCGGGACGGCTGGGGATCAGCCCCAGCATTTT
16,TRBD2,-,TRBJ2-2,TRBV9,CASSFFTSANTGELFF,TGTGCCAGCAGCTTCTTCACTAGCGCGAACACCGGGGAGCTGTTTTTT
15,-,once,TRBJ2-1,TRBV7-8,CASSLWGTATNEQFF,TGTGCCAGCAGCTTATGGGGTACGGCTACGAATGAGCAGTTCTTC
12,-,-,TRBJ2-7,TRBV25-1,CACKGPLSEQYF,TGTGCCTGTAAAGGGCCCCTCTCCGAGCAGTACTTC
14,-,-,TRBJ1-2,TRBV28,CASSLYRLDDGYTF,TGTGCCAGCAGTCTTTACAGGTTGGATGATGGCTACACCTTC
12,-,-,TRBJ1-1,TRBV29-1,CSVEAGNTEAFF,TGCAGCGTTGAAGCAGGGAACACTGAAGCTTTCTTT
12,TRBD1,-,TRBJ1-1,TRBV5-1,CASSPGGTEAFF,TGCGCCAGCAGCCCAGGGGGGACTGAAGCTTTCTTT
12,-,-,TRBJ1-2,TRBV28,CASSYQGFGYTF,TGTGCCAGCAGTTACCAGGGTTTTGGCTACACCTTC
15,-,-,TRBJ2-7,TRBV18,CASSPPNRAIYEQYF,TGTGCCAGCTCACCACCGAACAGGGCAATCTACGAGCAGTACTTC
13,-,-,TRBJ1-6,TRBV3-1/TRBV3-2,CASRPGYNSPLHF,TGTGCCAGCCGCCCTGGTTATAATTCACCCCTCCACTTT
17,TRBD1,once,TRBJ1-1,TRBV4-1,CASSQVFAGGTNTEAFF,TGCGCCAGCAGCCAAGTGTTCGCAGGGGGGACGAACACTGAAGCTTTCTTT
13,-,-,TRBJ1-2,TRBV5-1,CASSSDINYGYTF,TGCGCCAGCAGCTCGGACATTAACTATGGCTACACCTTC
13,-,-,TRBJ2-2,TRBV3-1/TRBV3-2,CASSQVNTGELFF,TGTGCCAGCAGCCAAGTTAACACCGGGGAGCTGTTTTTT
13,-,-,TRBJ1-2,TRBV28,CASSLGRQGGYTF,TGTGCCAGCAGCCTAGGACGGCAAGGAGGCTACACCTTC
13,-,-,TRBJ1-1,TRBV27,CASRTGWNTEAFF,TGTGCCAGCAGGACAGGCTGGAACACTGAAGCTTTCTTT
11,-,-,TRBJ1-1,TRBV6-5,CASRGNTEAFF,TGTGCCAGCAGAGGGAACACTGAAGCTTTCTTT
14,TRBD1,-,TRBJ1-5,TRBV6-5,CASSRDRADQPQHF,TGTGCCAGCAGTCGGGACAGGGCCGATCAGCCCCAGCATTTT
17,-,-,TRBJ2-6,TRBV4-2,CASSQDGAGSGANVLTF,TGTGCCAGCAGCCAAGATGGGGCTGGCTCTGGGGCCAACGTCCTGACTTTC
21,TRBD1,once,TRBJ1-3,TRBV19,CASSIYRRDREASSSGNTIYF,TGTGCCAGTAGTATATATCGGCGGGACAGGGAAGCTTCGAGCTCTGGAAACACCATATATTTT
13,-,-,TRBJ1-1,TRBV28,CASRGQGSTEAFF,TGTGCCAGCAGAGGGCAGGGGAGCACTGAAGCTTTCTTT
16,TRBD2,-,TRBJ2-1,TRBV5-8,CASSSGRLAGNNEQFF,TGTGCCAGCAGCTCCGGGAGGCTAGCGGGGAACAATGAGCAGTTCTTC
18,-,once,TRBJ1-5,TRBV5-3,CARSTEILGMKGNQPQHF,TGTGCCAGAAGCACCGAAATTCTAGGGATGAAGGGCAATCAGCCCCAGCATTTT
15,TRBD2,-,TRBJ2-1,TRBV5-1,CASSALAGVDNEQFF,TGCGCCAGCAGCGCTTTGGCGGGAGTTGACAATGAGCAGTTCTTC
15,TRBD1,-,TRBJ2-1,TRBV29-1,CSAEGGTGFYNEQFF,TGCAGCGCTGAGGGAGGGACAGGGTTCTACAATGAGCAGTTCTTC
16,-,-,TRBJ2-1,TRBV7-9,CASSPKDGTLYNEQFF,TGTGCCAGCAGCCCAAAAGACGGGACCCTTTACAATGAGCAGTTCTTC
13,-,-,TRBJ1-1,TRBV6-2/TRBV6-3,CASSYPWGTEAFF,TGTGCCAGCAGTTACCCTTGGGGGACTGAAGCTTTCTTT
16,-,-,TRBJ1-3,TRBV7-9,CASSPKGLSSGNTIYF,TGTGCCAGCAGCCCCAAGGGTCTCAGCTCTGGAAACACCATATATTTT
14,-,-,TRBJ1-5,TRBV18,CASSPQGLNQPQHF,TGTGCCAGCTCACCCCAGGGGCTCAATCAGCCCCAGCATTTT
14,-,-,TRBJ1-2,TRBV2,CASEGERGGYGYTF,TGTGCCAGCGAGGGGGAGAGGGGTGGCTATGGCTACACCTTC
13,-,-,TRBJ1-2,TRBV7-9,CASSVRGDYGYTF,TGTGCCAGCAGCGTAAGGGGGGACTATGGCTACACCTTC
13,-,-,TRBJ2-1,TRBV3-1/TRBV3-2,CASSQDPRDEQFF,TGTGCCAGCAGCCAAGACCCTAGGGATGAGCAGTTCTTC
16,TRBD2,-,TRBJ2-3,TRBV7-6,CASSLEASGTTDTQYF,TGTGCCAGCAGTCTTGAGGCTAGCGGGACCACAGATACGCAGTATTTT
18,-,-,TRBJ2-2,TRBV3-1/TRBV3-2,CASSQDRMGTHDTGELFF,TGTGCCAGCAGCCAAGATAGGATGGGGACTCATGACACCGGGGAGCTGTTTTTT
17,TRBD2,-,TRBJ2-1,TRBV28,CASSPRWTSGTYNEQFF,TGTGCCAGCAGTCCCCGGTGGACTAGCGGCACCTACAATGAGCAGTTCTTC
14,-,-,TRBJ2-4,TRBV28,CASRPAGAKNIQYF,TGTGCCAGCAGGCCGGCAGGAGCCAAAAACATTCAGTACTTC
14,TRBD1,-,TRBJ1-1,TRBV19,CASSTGGPHAEAFF,TGTGCCAGTAGCACAGGGGGCCCCCATGCTGAAGCTTTCTTT
17,-,-,TRBJ1-6,TRBV9,CASSVDGEASYNSPLHF,TGTGCCAGCAGCGTAGATGGGGAGGCGTCCTATAATTCACCCCTCCACTTT
16,TRBD2,-,TRBJ2-5,TRBV7-2,CASSSLAGGPLGTQYF,TGTGCCAGCAGCTCTCTAGCGGGAGGCCCCCTTGGAACCCAGTACTTC
14,-,once,TRBJ1-1,TRBV2,CASSEAGQGTEAFF,TGTGCCAGCAGTGAAGCGGGGCAGGGCACTGAAGCTTTCTTT
19,-,-,TRBJ2-1,TRBV11-2,CASSLWEPGGHSSYNEQFF,TGTGCCAGCAGCTTATGGGAACCGGGCGGTCACAGCTCCTACAATGAGCAGTTCTTC
16,-,-,TRBJ1-3,TRBV4-1,CASSLPGAGAGNTIYF,TGCGCCAGCAGCCTCCCTGGGGCTGGGGCTGGAAACACCATATATTTT
18,-,-,TRBJ1-5,TRBV24-1,CATSDSGPGGFSNQPQHF,TGTGCCACCAGTGATTCCGGGCCGGGAGGGTTTAGCAATCAGCCCCAGCATTTT
18,-,-,TRBJ1-2,TRBV4-3,CASSQDPGTPRIGYGYTF,TGCGCCAGCAGCCAAGATCCCGGGACCCCGCGTATAGGGTATGGCTACACCTTC
13,-,-,TRBJ1-3,TRBV3-1/TRBV3-2,CASSQAIGNTIYF,TGTGCCAGCAGCCAAGCGATTGGAAACACCATATATTTT
13,-,-,TRBJ2-7,TRBV7-2,CASSLSTAYEQYF,TGTGCCAGCAGCTTGTCGACAGCCTACGAGCAGTACTTC
10,-,-,TRBJ2-1,TRBV28,CASNKGEQFF,TGTGCCAGCAACAAGGGTGAGCAGTTCTTC
16,-,-,TRBJ1-3,TRBV15,CATSRDAVHSGNTIYF,TGTGCCACCAGCAGAGATGCGGTGCACTCTGGAAACACCATATATTTT
11,-,-,TRBJ1-1,TRBV11-1,CASSYPGEAFF,TGTGCCAGCAGCTACCCGGGTGAAGCTTTCTTT
15,TRBD2,-,TRBJ2-7,TRBV7-9,CASSPGTSLSYEQYF,TGTGCCAGCAGCCCCGGGACTAGCCTCTCCTACGAGCAGTACTTC
13,-,-,TRBJ2-1,TRBV12-3/TRBV12-4,CASSFKQNGEQFF,TGTGCCAGCAGTTTTAAACAAAACGGTGAGCAGTTCTTC
14,TRBD1,-,TRBJ1-5,TRBV5-5,CASSFGQGNQPQHF,TGTGCCAGCAGCTTCGGACAGGGCAATCAGCCCCAGCATTTT
15,-,-,TRBJ2-7,TRBV4-2,CASSQEVWSSYEQYF,TGTGCCAGCAGCCAAGAGGTCTGGAGCTCCTACGAGCAGTACTTC
14,TRBD1,once,TRBJ2-2,TRBV2,CASFRDSNTGELFF,TGTGCCAGCTTCCGGGACAGCAACACCGGGGAGCTGTTTTTT
14,TRBD1,-,TRBJ1-4,TRBV7-9,CASSSQGVGEKLFF,TGTGCCAGCAGCTCGCAGGGGGTGGGTGAAAAACTGTTTTTT
14,-,-,TRBJ1-5,TRBV19,CASSITHQGQPQHF,TGTGCCAGTAGTATTACCCACCAGGGGCAGCCCCAGCATTTT